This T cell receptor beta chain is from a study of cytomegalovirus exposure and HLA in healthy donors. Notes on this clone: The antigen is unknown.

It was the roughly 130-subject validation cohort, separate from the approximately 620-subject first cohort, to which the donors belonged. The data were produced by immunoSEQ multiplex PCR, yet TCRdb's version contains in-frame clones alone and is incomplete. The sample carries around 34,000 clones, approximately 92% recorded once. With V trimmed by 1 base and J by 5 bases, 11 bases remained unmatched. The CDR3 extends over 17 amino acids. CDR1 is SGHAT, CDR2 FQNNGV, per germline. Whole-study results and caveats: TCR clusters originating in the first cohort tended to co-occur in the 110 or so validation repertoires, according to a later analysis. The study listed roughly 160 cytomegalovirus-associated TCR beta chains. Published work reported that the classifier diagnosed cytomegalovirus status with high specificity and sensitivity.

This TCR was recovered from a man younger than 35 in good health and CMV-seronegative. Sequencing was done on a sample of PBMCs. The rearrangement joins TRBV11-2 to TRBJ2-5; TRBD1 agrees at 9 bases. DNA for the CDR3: TGTGCCAGCAGCTTAGGCCGGGACAGGGTTTTATCGGAGACCCAGTACTTC. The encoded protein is CASSLGRDRVLSETQYF. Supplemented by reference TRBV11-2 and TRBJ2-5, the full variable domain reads EAGVAQSPRYKIIEKRQSVAFWCNPISGHATLYWYQQILGQGPKLLIQFQNNGVVDDSQLPKDRFSAERLKGVDSTLKIQPAKLEDSAVYLCASSLGRDRVLSETQYFGPGTRLLVL.